This T cell receptor (beta chain) was recorded in a study of T cells in Graves' hyperthyroidism and ophthalmopathy. This clonotype was found many times. Its antigen is unidentified. Using RNA transcripts as the source, TCR beta CDR3 regions were amplified. First-round RT-PCR of the TCR CDR3 relied on the HTBI primer set. TCRdb used MiXCR to reprocess the multiplex PCR reads, holding one entry per CDR3 protein. The sample yields hundreds of thousands of distinct CDR3 sequences, roughly 15% seen once. For ophthalmopathy patients, the Clinical Activity Score was at least 3 and the NOSPECS grade at least 4; duration was under 3 months. Patients were excluded because of uncontrolled infection, other autoimmune disease, pregnancy or lactation. Points from the study as a whole: With a median lead of about six months before onset, the model predicted ophthalmopathy. Blood also showed most of the thyroid clonotypes that were expanded above 0.001.

This TCR was recovered from a woman between 50 and 59 years old with Graves' ophthalmopathy. The sequencing input was blood.

CDR3 residues: CASSHQGGKQFF. The CDR3 nucleotides read TGTGCCAGCAGCCATCAGGGCGGTAAGCAGTTCTTC. The rearrangement joins TRBV7-3 to TRBJ2-1; TRBD1 might be the D (5 bases). Germline CDR1 is SGHTA and CDR2 is FQGTGA. V was shortened by 5 bases and J by 11 bases, with 13 bases between the two germline ends. This CDR3 is built from 12 residues.